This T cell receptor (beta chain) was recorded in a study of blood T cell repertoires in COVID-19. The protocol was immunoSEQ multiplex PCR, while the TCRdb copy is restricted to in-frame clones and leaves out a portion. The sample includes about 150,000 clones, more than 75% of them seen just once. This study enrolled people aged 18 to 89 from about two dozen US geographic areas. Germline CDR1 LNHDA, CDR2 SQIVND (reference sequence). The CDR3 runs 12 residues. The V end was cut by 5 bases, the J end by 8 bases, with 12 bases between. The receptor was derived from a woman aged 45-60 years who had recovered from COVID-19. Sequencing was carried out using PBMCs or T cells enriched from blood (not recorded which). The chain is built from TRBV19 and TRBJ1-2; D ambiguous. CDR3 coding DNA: TGTGCCAGTAGTGCAGGTGGATTAGGCTACACCTTC. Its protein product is CASSAGGLGYTF.